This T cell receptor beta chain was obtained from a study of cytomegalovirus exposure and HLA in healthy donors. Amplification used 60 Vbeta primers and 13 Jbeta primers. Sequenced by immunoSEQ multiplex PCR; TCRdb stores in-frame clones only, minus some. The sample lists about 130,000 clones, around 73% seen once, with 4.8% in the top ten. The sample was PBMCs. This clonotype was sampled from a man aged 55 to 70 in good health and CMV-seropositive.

The CDR3 reads CASRPDNSPLHF. The CDR3 bases are TGTGCCAGCAGGCCGGATAATTCACCCCTCCACTTT. This chain joins TRBV28 and TRBJ1-6; D not resolved. The V gene's germline CDR1 is MDHEN and CDR2 SYDVKM. The CDR3 has 12 amino acids. The V end was cut by 6 bases, the J end by 5 bases, with 5 bases between. The entire variable domain, with the rest obtained from reference TRBV28 and TRBJ1-6, is as follows: DVKVTQSSRYLVKRTGEKVFLECVQDMDHENMFWYRQDPGLGLRLIYFSYDVKMKEKGDIPEGYSVSREKKERFSLILESASTNQTSMYLCASRPDNSPLHFGNGTRLTVT.